The TCR beta chain under discussion was sequenced for a study of blood T cell repertoires in COVID-19 (dated by TCRdb to the early 2020s). Background on the whole study: The collaborator samples originated in the United States, Italy and Spain and spanned the acute and convalescent phases of COVID-19. The material from the prospective study consisted of cDNA or gDNA derived from T cells, B-cell-depleted T cells, or PBMCs. Nearly every sample came with metadata listing a de-identified subject ID, COVID-19 status, age in years and sex. The samples were drawn from the first 160 participants of the ongoing ImmuneRACE study and from over a thousand subjects provided by 6 global collaborators. Where available, HLA class I and class II types were obtained from metadata supplied by the sample provider rather than from assay-based typing. Deeply sampled blood TCRbeta repertoires from subjects exposed to, actively infected with, or recovered from COVID-19 were included in the dataset. The repertoires were made available in a free public database intended to serve as a resource for research on the immune response to SARS-CoV-2. The research as a whole found: The quantity of clinical and demographic metadata differed by source and by participant and was supplied without curation.

TCRbeta CDR3 regions were amplified from genomic DNA using the immunoSEQ Assay, a bias-controlled multiplex PCR. In the original analysis: The number of nucleated cells in each sample was estimated from the amplification of reference gene primers within the assay. To quantify the absolute abundance of each unique TCRbeta CDR3 rearrangement, sequence reads were collapsed and filtered. For each sample, productive Simpson clonality was calculated as the square root of Simpson's diversity index across productive rearrangements. What TCRdb holds here is the immuneACCESS table cut down to in-frame rearrangements. Part of the clones is not present; checked against another copy, under half of the missing clones reflect an unresolved V gene, and the others are unexplained. V and J calls and clone size follow that table, whereas D and trimming were derived from the DNA. Present in this sample are roughly 310,000 clones, 88% of which were seen just once. The ten largest clones capture approximately 4% of the sample.

The CDR3 runs 16 amino acids, cysteine and phenylalanine included. Only the CDR3 DNA is retained, 48 bases long and in frame from the first base. V loses 0 bases, J loses 2 bases, and the germline ends lie 11 bases apart. CDR1 LGHNA and CDR2 YNFKEQ are derived from the germline V gene. Each collaborating institution followed its own protocols to collect whole blood in K2EDTA tubes. Collaborator samples were shipped for TCRbeta analysis as frozen whole blood, isolated PBMCs, or DNA extracted from either sample type. Notes on this clone: There is no known antigen for this receptor. No base-level quality is on record; no much larger clone is a single base apart.

The TCR comes from a woman aged 50 to 60 with active or convalescent COVID-19. The sample was peripheral blood. Recombination linked TRBV4-2 to TRBJ1-5, and perhaps TRBD1 as D gene, on 5 matching bases. DNA sequence: TGTGCCAGCAGCCAAGAAGGAGGGGTGGGCAATCAGCCCCAGCATTTT. This gives the protein CASSQEGGVGNQPQHF.